These 20 T cell receptor beta chains were all obtained from the same sample, sequenced in a study of blood T cell repertoires in COVID-19. Sequencing used immunoSEQ multiplex PCR; TCRdb keeps in-frame clones, though not all of them. The table lists about 120,000 clones, more than 80% of them singletons. The sequenced sample was peripheral blood. These receptors were collected from a man aged 40-50 years with acute or convalescent COVID-19.

V usage is TRBV5-1 and J usage is TRBJ2-5, with 16 positions matching TRBD2. The CDR3 runs to 17 residues. Germline CDR1 is SGHRS and CDR2 is YFSETQ. V lost 3 bases and J lost 1; bases outside the gene matches: 3. DNA of the CDR3: TGCGCCAGCAGCTCGGGGACTAGCGGGAGGGCCCAAGAGACCCAGTACTTC. Its protein is CASSSGTSGRAQETQYF.

Regarding this clone: Other DNA sequences in this specimen translate into the identical CDR3. The J gene is TRBJ1-2, the V gene TRBV7-2; TRBD1 might be the D (6 bases). Trimming cost V 4 bases and J 2 bases, with 8 bases left between them. There are 13 residues in the CDR3. Per the germline V gene, CDR1 is SGHTA and CDR2 is FQGNSA. The CDR3 DNA follows: TGTGCCAGCAGCTCCCAGGGGAACTATGGCTACACCTTC. Encoded protein: CASSSQGNYGYTF. The entire variable domain, with the rest obtained from reference TRBV7-2 and TRBJ1-2, is as follows: GAGVSQSPSNKVTEKGKDVELRCDPISGHTALYWYRQSLGQGLEFLIYFQGNSAPDKSGLPSDRFSAERTGGSVSTLTIQRTQQEDSAVYLCASSSQGNYGYTFGSGTRLTVV.

This clone was detected ten times or more. This chain joins TRBV27 and TRBJ2-2, with D tentatively TRBD2 (5 bases). V gave up 6 bases and J gave up 0 bases, with 8 bases separating them. The CDR3 runs to 14 residues. In germline, CDR1 is MNHEY, CDR2 SMNVEV (reference sequence). DNA for the CDR3: TGTGCCAGCAGGGACGGGACGAACACCGGGGAGCTGTTTTTT. It is translated as CASRDGTNTGELFF.

The CDR3 DNA is TGTGCCAGCAGTTTGTCGGACAGGGGTTACGAGCAGTACTTC. Amino acids: CASSLSDRGYEQYF. The genes are TRBV6-2 or TRBV6-3 and TRBJ2-7; 9 nucleotides agree with TRBD1. Germline V gene lookup returns CDR1 MNHEY and CDR2 SVGEGT. The CDR3 is 14 residues long. V lost 4 bases and J lost 4; bases outside the gene matches: 5.

The rearrangement joins TRBV7-2 to TRBJ1-2; tentative D call: TRBD1 (5 bases). The CDR3 runs 14 residues. V lost 5 bases to trimming and J lost 3 bases, with 13 bases between them. Germline CDR1 and CDR2: SGHTA and FQGNSA. CDR3: CASSPNTGHYGYTF. The CDR3 DNA reads as TGTGCCAGCAGCCCCAACACAGGACACTATGGCTACACCTTC.

V gene TRBV9 combines with J gene TRBJ1-3; D possibly corresponds to TRBD1 (6 bases). Trimming stripped 4 bases from V and 4 bases from J, with 12 bases between. This CDR3 spans 14 amino acids. Germline V CDR1 and CDR2: SGDLS, YYNGEE. CDR3 bases: TGTGCCAGCAGCCCCCTGACAGGCGGAAACACCATATATTTT. Translated, it gives CASSPLTGGNTIYF.

V gene TRBV30 combines with J gene TRBJ1-2; no definite D call. The V gene lost 4 bases and the J gene lost 3 bases, with 12 bases spanning the gap. Germline CDR1 and CDR2: GTSNPN and SVGIG (reference sequence). This CDR3 spans 13 amino acids. The CDR3 DNA follows: TGTGCCTGGACCCAGCGGGCAGACTATGGCTACACCTTC. Residues: CAWTQRADYGYTF.

The chain uses TRBV19 and TRBJ2-1, with TRBD2 identical over 11 bases. Germline V gives CDR1 LNHDA, CDR2 SQIVND (reference sequence). V was clipped by 9 bases and J by 0 bases; unmatched bases: 4. The CDR3 runs 15 residues. The CDR3 sequence is CASRLAGTSYNEQFF. The CDR3 coding sequence is TGTGCCAGCCGACTAGCGGGGACCTCCTACAATGAGCAGTTCTTC.

The V and J genes are TRBV9 and TRBJ1-4, with 8 positions matching TRBD1. With V trimmed by 4 bases and J by 6 bases, 8 bases remained unmatched. Looked up from germline, CDR1 is SGDLS and CDR2 is YYNGEE. The CDR3 length is 15 residues. The CDR3 DNA reads TGTGCCAGCAGCCCCCAGCAGGGGGCAGATGAAAAACTGTTTTTT. Its translation is CASSPQQGADEKLFF.

The chain has TRBV10-1 and TRBJ2-7; 9 bases agree with TRBD2. This CDR3 has 15 residues. The germline V gene has CDR1 WNHNN and CDR2 SYGVQD (reference sequence). Trimming took 2 bases from V and 5 from J; bases not matched to a gene: 7. As DNA, the CDR3 is TGCGCCAGCAGTGAGACGGGACTAGCTACCCACGAGCAGTACTTC. Translation gives CASSETGLATHEQYF.

The chain links TRBV7-3 to TRBJ2-1; 11 bases are a match to TRBD2. The germline V gene has CDR1 SGHTA and CDR2 FQGTGA. The CDR3 is made up of 15 amino acids. The ends lost 6 bases at V and 7 bases at J; junction bases unmatched: 8. The DNA for the CDR3 is TGTGCCAGCAGTAACACTAGCGGGAGATGGAATGAGCAGTTCTTC. Translation gives CASSNTSGRWNEQFF.

The chain combines TRBV4-3 with TRBJ2-3; no definite D call. The V and J ends lost 2 bases and 0 bases respectively, with 9 bases between them. The CDR3 has 15 amino acids. The V gene's germline CDR1 is LGHNA and CDR2 YSLEER. CDR3: CASSQHRSSTDTQYF. DNA for the CDR3: TGCGCCAGCAGCCAACATAGGAGTAGCACAGATACGCAGTATTTT.

The chain combines TRBV12-3 or TRBV12-4 with TRBJ2-7; 8 nucleotides agree with TRBD1. The CDR3 runs 13 residues. The V gene end was trimmed by 7 bases and the J gene end by 1 base; junction bases not matched to a gene: 3. The CDR3 nucleotides are TGTGCCAGCAAGGGGACAGGATCCTACGAGCAGTACTTC. Protein: CASKGTGSYEQYF.

The rearrangement links TRBV5-1 to TRBJ2-2; 8 bases agree with TRBD1. The germline V gene encodes CDR1 SGHRS and CDR2 YFSETQ. Losses at the gene ends were 4 bases for V and 6 bases for J; bases not matched to a gene: 2. This CDR3 has 13 residues. The CDR3 is CASSGQGPGELFF. In nucleotides, the CDR3 is TGCGCCAGCAGCGGACAGGGCCCCGGGGAGCTGTTTTTT. Full variable domain (remainder filled in from reference TRBV5-1 and TRBJ2-2): KAGVTQTPRYLIKTRGQQVTLSCSPISGHRSVSWYQQTPGQGLQFLFEYFSETQRNKGNFPGRFSGRQFSNSRSEMNVSTLELGDSALYLCASSGQGPGELFFGEGSRLTVL.

The chain couples TRBV30 to TRBJ2-5; 10 bases are a match to TRBD2. V was clipped by 0 bases and J by 6 bases; unmatched bases: 16. Germline loops: CDR1 GTSNPN, CDR2 SVGIG (reference sequence). The length of the CDR3 is 18 residues. For the CDR3, the DNA is TGTGCCTGGAGTGTGCCCATCATAGCGGGGGGATTGGGGAAGACCCAGTACTTC. Translating gives CAWSVPIIAGGLGKTQYF. Full variable domain (rest looked up from reference TRBV30 and TRBJ2-5): SQTIHQWPATLVQPVGSPLSLECTVEGTSNPNLYWYRQAAGRGLQLLFYSVGIGQISSEVPQNLSASRPQDRQFILSSKKLLLSDSGFYLCAWSVPIIAGGLGKTQYFGPGTRLLVL.

This chain joins TRBV18 and TRBJ1-4; TRBD1 is a possible D gene (5 bases). The V gene's germline CDR1 is KGHSH and CDR2 LQKENI. Trimming left V 1 base short and J 1 base short, with 7 bases between. This CDR3 spans 15 amino acids. In nucleotides, the CDR3 is TGTGCCAGCTCACCACAGCAGGGAACTAATGAAAAACTGTTTTTT. The encoded protein is CASSPQQGTNEKLFF.

The chain has TRBV11-3 and TRBJ2-1; 8 nucleotides match TRBD2. The V and J ends lost 5 bases and 7 bases, in that order; junction bases with no gene match: 10. From germline, CDR1 is SGHNT and CDR2 YENEEA. This CDR3 is built from 15 residues. CDR3 amino acids: CASSTSGSFRNEQFF. The CDR3 region has the DNA TGTGCCAGCAGCACCAGCGGGAGCTTTAGGAATGAGCAGTTCTTC.

The V call is TRBV19, the J call TRBJ1-2; 8 bases are a match to TRBD1. This CDR3 comprises 15 residues. After removal of 0 bases from V and 7 bases from J, the junction contained 7 bases not matched to a gene. Germline V gene data show CDR1 as LNHDA and CDR2 as SQIVND (reference sequence). CDR3 in amino acids: CASSIDQGAISGYTF. For the CDR3, the DNA is TGTGCCAGTAGTATAGATCAGGGGGCGATTAGTGGCTACACCTTC.

This chain links TRBV11-2 with TRBJ1-1; 11 bases are shared with TRBD1. Germline lookup yields CDR1 SGHAT and CDR2 FQNNGV. The V and J ends lost 10 bases and 4 bases, in that order; junction bases with no gene match: 5. This CDR3 is built from 13 residues. The CDR3 sequence: CATSGQGVTEAFF. As DNA, the CDR3 is TGTGCCACGTCGGGACAGGGGGTCACTGAAGCTTTCTTT.

V and J are TRBV3-1 (or the pseudogene TRBV3-2) and TRBJ1-6, with 10 nucleotides matching TRBD1. The ends lost 4 bases at V and 5 bases at J; junction bases unmatched: 5. The CDR3 runs 16 residues. Germline loops: CDR1 LGHDT, CDR2 YNNKEL (reference sequence). The CDR3 is CASSRLDRGDNSPLHF. The CDR3 DNA reads TGTGCCAGCAGCCGCCTGGACAGGGGGGATAATTCACCCCTCCACTTT.